Sequencing of this T cell receptor beta chain was carried out in a study of blood T cell repertoires in COVID-19. Study-level information: Samples representing acute and convalescent COVID-19 were sourced from the United States, Italy and Spain. From T cells, B-cell-depleted T cells, or PBMCs came the material, which was cDNA or gDNA.

Germline loops: CDR1 KGHSH, CDR2 LQKENI. The V and J ends lost 4 bases and 0 bases respectively, with 16 bases between them. This CDR3 has 17 residues. Measured with immunoSEQ multiplex PCR; TCRdb has only the in-frame clones, and not every one. The sample yields around 160,000 clones, approximately 90% seen once. The receptor's source is a man in his late teens or twenties with acute or convalescent COVID-19. The gene calls are TRBV18 and TRBJ2-1, with D tentatively TRBD2 (6 bases). The sequenced sample was peripheral blood. CDR3 in amino acids: CASSLFRDGSSYNEQFF. DNA of the CDR3: TGTGCCAGCTCACTATTCAGAGACGGGAGCTCCTACAATGAGCAGTTCTTC.